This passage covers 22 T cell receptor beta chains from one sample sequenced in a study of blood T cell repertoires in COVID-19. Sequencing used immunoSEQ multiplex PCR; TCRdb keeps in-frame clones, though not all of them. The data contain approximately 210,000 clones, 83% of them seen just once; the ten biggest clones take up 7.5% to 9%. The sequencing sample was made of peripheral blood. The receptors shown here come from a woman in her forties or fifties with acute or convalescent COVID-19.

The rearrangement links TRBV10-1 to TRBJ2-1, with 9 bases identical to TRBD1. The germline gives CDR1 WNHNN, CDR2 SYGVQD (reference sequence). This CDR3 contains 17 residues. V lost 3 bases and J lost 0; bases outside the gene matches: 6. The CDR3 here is CASSDIGTGSSYNEQFF. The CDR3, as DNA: TGCGCCAGCAGTGACATCGGGACAGGGAGCTCCTACAATGAGCAGTTCTTC.

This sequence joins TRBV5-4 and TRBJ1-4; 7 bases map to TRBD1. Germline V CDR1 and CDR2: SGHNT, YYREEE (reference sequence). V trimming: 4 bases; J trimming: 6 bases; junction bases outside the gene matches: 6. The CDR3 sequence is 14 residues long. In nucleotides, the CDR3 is TGTGCCAGCAGCCTACAGGGGATGCATGAAAAACTGTTTTTT. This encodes CASSLQGMHEKLFF. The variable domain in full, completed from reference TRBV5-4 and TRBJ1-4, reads ETGVTQSPTHLIKTRGQQVTLRCSSQSGHNTVSWYQQALGQGPQFIFQYYREEENGRGNFPPRFSGLQFPNYSSELNVNALELDDSALYLCASSLQGMHEKLFFGSGTQLSVL.

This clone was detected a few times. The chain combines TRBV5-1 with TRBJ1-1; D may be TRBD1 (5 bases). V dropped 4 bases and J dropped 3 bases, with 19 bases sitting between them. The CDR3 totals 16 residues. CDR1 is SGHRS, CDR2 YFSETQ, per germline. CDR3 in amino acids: CASSTGHGQTDTEAFF. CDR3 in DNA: TGCGCCAGCAGCACCGGACACGGCCAAACGGACACTGAAGCTTTCTTT.

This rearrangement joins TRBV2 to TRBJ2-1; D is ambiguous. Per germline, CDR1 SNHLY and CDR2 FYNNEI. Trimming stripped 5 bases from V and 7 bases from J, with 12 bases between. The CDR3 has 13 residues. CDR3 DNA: TGTGCCAGCAGTCGAGTTGTATGGAATGAGCAGTTCTTC. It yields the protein CASSRVVWNEQFF.

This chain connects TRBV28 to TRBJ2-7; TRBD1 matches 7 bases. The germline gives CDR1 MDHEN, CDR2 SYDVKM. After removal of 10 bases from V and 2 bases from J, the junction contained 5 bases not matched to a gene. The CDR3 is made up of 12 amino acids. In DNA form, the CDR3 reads TGTGCCACCAAACAGGGGACCTACGAGCAGTACTTC. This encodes CATKQGTYEQYF.

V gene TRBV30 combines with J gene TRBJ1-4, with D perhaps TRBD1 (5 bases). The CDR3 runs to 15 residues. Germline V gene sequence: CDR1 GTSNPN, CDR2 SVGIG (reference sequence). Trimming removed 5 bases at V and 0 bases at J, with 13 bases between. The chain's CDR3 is CAWGALHATNEKLFF. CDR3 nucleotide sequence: TGTGCCTGGGGGGCCTTACACGCAACTAATGAAAAACTGTTTTTT. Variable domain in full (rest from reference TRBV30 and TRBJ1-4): SQTIHQWPATLVQPVGSPLSLECTVEGTSNPNLYWYRQAAGRGLQLLFYSVGIGQISSEVPQNLSASRPQDRQFILSSKKLLLSDSGFYLCAWGALHATNEKLFFGSGTQLSVL.

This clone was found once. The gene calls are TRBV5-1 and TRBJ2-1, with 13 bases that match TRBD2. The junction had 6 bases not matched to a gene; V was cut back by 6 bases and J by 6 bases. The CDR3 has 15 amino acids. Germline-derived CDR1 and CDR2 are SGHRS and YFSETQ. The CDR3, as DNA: TGCGCCAGCACCATACTAGCGGGAGGGACCAATGAGCAGTTCTTC. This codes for CASTILAGGTNEQFF.

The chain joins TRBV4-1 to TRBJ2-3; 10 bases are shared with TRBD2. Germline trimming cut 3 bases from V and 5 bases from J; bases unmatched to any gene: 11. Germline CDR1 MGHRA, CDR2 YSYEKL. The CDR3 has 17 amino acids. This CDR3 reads CASSQVPTSGVEDTQYF. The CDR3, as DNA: TGCGCCAGCAGCCAGGTACCTACTAGCGGGGTGGAAGATACGCAGTATTTT.

The CDR3 coding sequence is TGTGCCAGCAGCCCCCAATCCTCCCCCTCGGGGCAGTTCTTC. Translation gives CASSPQSSPSGQFF. The J gene is TRBJ2-1, the V gene TRBV11-2, with D unresolved. In germline, CDR1 is SGHAT, CDR2 FQNNGV. The CDR3 runs 14 residues. V dropped 5 bases and J dropped 12 bases, with 20 bases sitting between them.

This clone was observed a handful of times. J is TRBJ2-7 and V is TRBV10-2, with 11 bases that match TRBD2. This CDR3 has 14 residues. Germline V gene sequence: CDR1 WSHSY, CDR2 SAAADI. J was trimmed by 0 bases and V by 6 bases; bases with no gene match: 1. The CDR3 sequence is CASRTSGVSYEQYF. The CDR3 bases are TGCGCCAGCAGGACTAGCGGGGTCTCCTACGAGCAGTACTTC.

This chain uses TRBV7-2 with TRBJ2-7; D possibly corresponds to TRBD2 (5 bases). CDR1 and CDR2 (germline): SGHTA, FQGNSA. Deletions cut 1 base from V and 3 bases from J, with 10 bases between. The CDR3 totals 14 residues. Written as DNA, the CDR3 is TGTGCCAGCAGCTTAGGAGACGGACTCTACGAGCAGTACTTC. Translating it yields CASSLGDGLYEQYF.

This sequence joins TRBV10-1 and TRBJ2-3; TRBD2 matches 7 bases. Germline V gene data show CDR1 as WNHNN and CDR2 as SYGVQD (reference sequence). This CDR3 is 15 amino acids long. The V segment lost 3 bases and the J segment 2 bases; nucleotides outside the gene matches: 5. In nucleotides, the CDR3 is TGCGCCAGCAGTGACGGGGGGTCCCTCACAGATACGCAGTATTTT. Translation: CASSDGGSLTDTQYF.

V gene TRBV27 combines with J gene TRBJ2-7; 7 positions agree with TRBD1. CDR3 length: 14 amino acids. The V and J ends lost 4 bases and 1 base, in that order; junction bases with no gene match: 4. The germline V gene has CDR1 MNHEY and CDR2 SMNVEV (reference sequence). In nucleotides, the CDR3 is TGTGCCAGCAGTTACAGGGGTCTGTCCTACGAGCAGTACTTC. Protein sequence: CASSYRGLSYEQYF.

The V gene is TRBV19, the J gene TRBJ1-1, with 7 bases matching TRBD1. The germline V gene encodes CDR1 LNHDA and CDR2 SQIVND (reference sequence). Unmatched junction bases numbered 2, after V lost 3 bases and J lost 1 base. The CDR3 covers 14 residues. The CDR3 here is CASSIQGGNTEAFF. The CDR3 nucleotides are TGTGCCAGTAGTATTCAGGGGGGGAACACTGAAGCTTTCTTT.

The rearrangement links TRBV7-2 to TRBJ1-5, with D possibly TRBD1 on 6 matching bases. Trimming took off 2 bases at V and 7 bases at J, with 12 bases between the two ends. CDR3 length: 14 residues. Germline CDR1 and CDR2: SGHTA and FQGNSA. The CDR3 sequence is CASSLNPGQQPQHF. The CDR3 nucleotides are TGTGCCAGCAGCTTAAACCCCGGACAGCAGCCCCAGCATTTT.

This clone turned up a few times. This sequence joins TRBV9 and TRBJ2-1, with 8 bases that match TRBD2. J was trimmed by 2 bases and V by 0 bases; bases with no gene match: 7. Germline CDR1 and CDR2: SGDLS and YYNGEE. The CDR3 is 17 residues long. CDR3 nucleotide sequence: TGTGCCAGCAGCGTAGCCCTAGCGGGCTACGCCTACAATGAGCAGTTCTTC. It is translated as CASSVALAGYAYNEQFF. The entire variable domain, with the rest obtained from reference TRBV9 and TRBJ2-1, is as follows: DSGVTQTPKHLITATGQRVTLRCSPRSGDLSVYWYQQSLDQGLQFLIQYYNGEERAKGNILERFSAQQFPDLHSELNLSSLELGDSALYFCASSVALAGYAYNEQFFGPGTRLTVL.

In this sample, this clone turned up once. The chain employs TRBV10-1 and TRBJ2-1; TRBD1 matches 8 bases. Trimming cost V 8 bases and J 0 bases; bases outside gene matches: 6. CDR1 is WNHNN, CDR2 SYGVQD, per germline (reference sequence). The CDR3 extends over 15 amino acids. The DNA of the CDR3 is TGCGCCAGCCTAAGGACAGGGTGCTCCTACAATGAGCAGTTCTTC. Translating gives CASLRTGCSYNEQFF.

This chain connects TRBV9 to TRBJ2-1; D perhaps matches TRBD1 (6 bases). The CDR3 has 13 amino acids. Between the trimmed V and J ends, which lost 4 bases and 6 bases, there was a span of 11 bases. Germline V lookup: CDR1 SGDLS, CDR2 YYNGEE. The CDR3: CASSPRGPNEQFF. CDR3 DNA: TGTGCCAGCAGCCCCAGGGGCCCCAATGAGCAGTTCTTC.

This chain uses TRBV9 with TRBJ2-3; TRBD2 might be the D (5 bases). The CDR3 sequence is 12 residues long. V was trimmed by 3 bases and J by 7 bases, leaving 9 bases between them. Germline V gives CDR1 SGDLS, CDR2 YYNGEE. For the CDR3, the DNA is TGTGCCAGCAGCGCCAACGGGAATACGCAGTATTTT. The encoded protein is CASSANGNTQYF.

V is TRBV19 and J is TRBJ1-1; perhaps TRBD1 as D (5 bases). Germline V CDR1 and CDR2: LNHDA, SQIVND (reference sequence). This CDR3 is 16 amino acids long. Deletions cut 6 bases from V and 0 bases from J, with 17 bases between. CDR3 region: CASSWDVGGMNTEAFF. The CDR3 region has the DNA TGTGCCAGTAGCTGGGACGTGGGAGGAATGAACACTGAAGCTTTCTTT.

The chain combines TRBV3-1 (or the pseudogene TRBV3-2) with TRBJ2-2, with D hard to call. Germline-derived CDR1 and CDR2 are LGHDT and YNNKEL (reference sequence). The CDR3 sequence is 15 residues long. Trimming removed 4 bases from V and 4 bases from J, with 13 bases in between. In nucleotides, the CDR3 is TGTGCCAGCAGCCCAGACTTGGGCGTCACCGGGGAGCTGTTTTTT. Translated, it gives CASSPDLGVTGELFF.

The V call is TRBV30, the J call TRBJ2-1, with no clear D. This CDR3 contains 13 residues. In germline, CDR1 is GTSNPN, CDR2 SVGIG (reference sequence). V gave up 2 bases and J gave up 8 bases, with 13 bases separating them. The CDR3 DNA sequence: TGTGCCTGGAGTATCCGGGTAGGCTATGAGCAGTTCTTC. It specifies CAWSIRVGYEQFF.